These T cell receptor beta chains were read from a single sample in a study of cytomegalovirus exposure and HLA in healthy donors. Sequenced by immunoSEQ multiplex PCR; TCRdb stores in-frame clones only, minus some. This table holds 150,000 to 200,000 clones, 65% to 80% found once. The sequenced sample consisted of PBMCs. These receptors originate from a man younger than 35 in good health and CMV-seropositive. Each CDR3 is given with its conserved first and last residue. The D gene is left open where the match is weak. Rows give clone size only sometimes, using once, few, many, or a class for an expanded clone.

j_call clone_size d_call v_call cdr3_aa cdr3_nt
TRBJ1-2 - TRBD1 TRBV27 CASSDRGYGYTF TGTGCCAGCAGCGACAGGGGCTATGGCTACACCTTC
TRBJ2-1 - TRBD2 TRBV2 CASSDASGSWNEQFF TGTGCCAGCAGTGATGCTAGCGGGAGTTGGAATGAGCAGTTCTTC
TRBJ1-4 - - TRBV9 CASSAGHRNEKLFF TGTGCCAGCAGCGCGGGACACCGTAATGAAAAACTGTTTTTT
TRBJ2-2 - - TRBV5-1 CASSLPTGGGGELFF TGCGCCAGCAGCCTACCGACTGGTGGTGGCGGGGAGCTGTTTTTT
TRBJ1-1 - - TRBV2 CASSEPGLDTEAFF TGTGCCAGCAGCGAACCGGGGTTGGACACTGAAGCTTTCTTT
TRBJ1-4 - TRBD1 TRBV2 CANKTGGPSNEKLFF TGTGCCAACAAGACAGGGGGGCCCTCTAATGAAAAACTGTTTTTT
TRBJ1-2 - TRBD1 TRBV5-1 CASSSSTGTGGLYTF TGCGCCAGCAGCTCATCGACCGGGACAGGGGGTTTATACACCTTC
TRBJ2-1 - - TRBV5-1 CASSSAGLGGNEQFF TGCGCCAGCAGCTCCGCGGGGCTTGGCGGCAATGAGCAGTTCTTC
TRBJ2-3 - TRBD2 TRBV11-3 CASSSRTRPLSGGFTDTQYF TGTGCCAGCAGCTCGAGGACTCGGCCCCTAAGCGGGGGCTTCACAGATACGCAGTATTTT
TRBJ1-1 - - TRBV30 CAWNSPMNTEAFF TGTGCCTGGAACAGCCCAATGAACACTGAAGCTTTCTTT
TRBJ1-5 few - TRBV2 CASSVQGPYQPQHF TGTGCCAGCAGTGTCCAGGGCCCCTATCAGCCCCAGCATTTT
TRBJ2-5 - TRBD2 TRBV11-3 CASSFGSGTHEGETQYF TGTGCCAGCAGCTTCGGTAGCGGGACACACGAGGGGGAGACCCAGTACTTC
TRBJ1-2 - TRBD1 TRBV2 CASSDRGVLTYGYTF TGTGCCAGCAGCGACAGGGGAGTCCTGACCTATGGCTACACCTTC
TRBJ1-3 - - TRBV14 CASSQAMFGNTIYF TGTGCCAGCAGCCAAGCAATGTTTGGAAACACCATATATTTT
TRBJ1-1 - - TRBV5-1 CASSSGNTEAFF TGCGCCAGCAGCTCAGGGAACACTGAAGCTTTCTTT
TRBJ1-2 - - TRBV7-3 CASSQDSFYGYTF TGTGCCAGCAGCCAGGACAGCTTCTATGGCTACACCTTC
TRBJ2-2 - TRBD2 TRBV5-1 CASSETSGKDGELFF TGCGCCAGCAGCGAAACTAGCGGGAAGGACGGGGAGCTGTTTTTT
TRBJ2-5 once TRBD1 TRBV29-1 CSVDRDRGLGTQYF TGCAGCGTGGATAGGGACAGGGGGCTCGGGACCCAGTACTTC
TRBJ1-2 - - TRBV5-1 CASSLGGDGYTF TGCGCCAGCAGTTTAGGGGGGGATGGCTACACCTTC
TRBJ1-5 - - TRBV5-1 CASSLDRNQPQHF TGCGCCAGCAGCTTGGACAGGAATCAGCCCCAGCATTTT
TRBJ2-1 - - TRBV18 CASSDLSSYNEQFF TGTGCCAGCTCCGATTTGAGCTCCTACAATGAGCAGTTCTTC
TRBJ1-2 - TRBD1 TRBV28 CASLQTGAVYGYTF TGTGCCAGTCTTCAGACAGGGGCCGTCTATGGCTACACCTTC
TRBJ1-2 - TRBD1 TRBV28 CATRGDSNNYGYTF TGTGCCACCCGCGGGGACAGCAATAACTATGGCTACACCTTC
TRBJ2-3 - TRBD2 TRBV19 CASSITSVRTDTQYF TGTGCCAGTAGCATTACTAGCGTCCGCACAGATACGCAGTATTTT
TRBJ1-6 - - TRBV7-8 CASSPTSPTSPLHF TGTGCCAGCAGCCCGACATCCCCGACTTCACCCCTCCACTTT
TRBJ1-1 - - TRBV6-5 CASSSRRGRGNTEAFF TGTGCCAGCAGTTCCCGCAGGGGCCGGGGGAACACTGAAGCTTTCTTT
TRBJ1-1 - TRBD1 TRBV7-2 CASSLIQGSTEAFF TGTGCCAGCAGCTTGATACAGGGGAGCACTGAAGCTTTCTTT
TRBJ2-2 - - TRBV15 CATSGWGAGELFF TGTGCCACCAGCGGATGGGGCGCCGGGGAGCTGTTTTTT
TRBJ2-2 - - TRBV4-2 CASSQGSTNTGELFF TGTGCCAGCAGCCAAGGTTCCACGAACACCGGGGAGCTGTTTTTT
TRBJ2-3 few - TRBV1 CTSSHRRASPPTDTQYF TGCACCAGCAGCCATCGCAGGGCTTCCCCTCCCACAGATACGCAGTATTTT
TRBJ1-2 - - TRBV11-2 CASSLAQGVPHGYTF TGTGCCAGCAGCTTAGCCCAGGGTGTTCCCCATGGCTACACCTTC
TRBJ2-2 - TRBD2 TRBV19 CASTPGLARRFGELFF TGTGCCAGTACCCCTGGACTAGCGCGAAGGTTTGGGGAGCTGTTTTTT
TRBJ1-2 - TRBD1 TRBV30 CAWSVSRTGRTYGYTF TGTGCCTGGAGTGTATCCAGGACAGGGCGGACCTATGGCTACACCTTC
TRBJ1-1 - TRBD1 TRBV28 CASRRQGSGTEAFF TGTGCCAGCAGGAGACAGGGGTCGGGGACTGAAGCTTTCTTT
TRBJ1-6 - - TRBV6-5 CASSSLGGGVDSPLHF TGTGCCAGCAGTTCCCTCGGTGGAGGGGTCGATTCACCCCTCCACTTT
TRBJ1-2 - TRBD1 TRBV19 CASSMRDRAPYGYTF TGTGCCAGTAGTATGAGGGACAGGGCCCCCTATGGCTACACCTTC
TRBJ2-4 - TRBD1 TRBV30 CAGVRRGAKNIQYF TGTGCCGGCGTCCGCAGGGGGGCCAAAAACATTCAGTACTTC
TRBJ1-1 - - TRBV11-3 CASSLETGGTEAFF TGTGCCAGCAGCTTAGAGACCGGGGGCACTGAAGCTTTCTTT
TRBJ2-3 few - TRBV21-1 CASSKVGLAGADTQYF TGTGCCAGCAGCAAGGTCGGCTTAGCGGGAGCAGATACGCAGTATTTT
TRBJ1-1 - - TRBV2 CASSQKNTEAFF TGTGCCAGCAGTCAGAAGAACACTGAAGCTTTCTTT
TRBJ2-5 - TRBD2 TRBV7-6 CASSHRLAGETQYF TGTGCCAGCAGCCATCGACTAGCGGGAGAGACCCAGTACTTC
TRBJ2-3 few TRBD2 TRBV25-1 CASGFSGRVSTDTQYF TGTGCCAGCGGATTTAGCGGGAGGGTCAGCACAGATACGCAGTATTTT
TRBJ2-5 - - TRBV2 CASSVHRAQETQYF TGTGCCAGCAGTGTCCACAGGGCCCAAGAGACCCAGTACTTC
TRBJ1-1 - - TRBV29-1 CSVEISQTEAFF TGCAGCGTTGAAATTTCACAGACCGAAGCTTTCTTT
TRBJ2-1 few TRBD2 TRBV18 CASSPPGLAGATYNEQFF TGTGCCAGCTCACCGCCGGGACTAGCGGGAGCCACCTACAATGAGCAGTTCTTC
TRBJ1-2 - - TRBV18 CASSPADRSNYGYTF TGTGCCAGCTCACCAGCCGACAGATCTAACTATGGCTACACCTTC